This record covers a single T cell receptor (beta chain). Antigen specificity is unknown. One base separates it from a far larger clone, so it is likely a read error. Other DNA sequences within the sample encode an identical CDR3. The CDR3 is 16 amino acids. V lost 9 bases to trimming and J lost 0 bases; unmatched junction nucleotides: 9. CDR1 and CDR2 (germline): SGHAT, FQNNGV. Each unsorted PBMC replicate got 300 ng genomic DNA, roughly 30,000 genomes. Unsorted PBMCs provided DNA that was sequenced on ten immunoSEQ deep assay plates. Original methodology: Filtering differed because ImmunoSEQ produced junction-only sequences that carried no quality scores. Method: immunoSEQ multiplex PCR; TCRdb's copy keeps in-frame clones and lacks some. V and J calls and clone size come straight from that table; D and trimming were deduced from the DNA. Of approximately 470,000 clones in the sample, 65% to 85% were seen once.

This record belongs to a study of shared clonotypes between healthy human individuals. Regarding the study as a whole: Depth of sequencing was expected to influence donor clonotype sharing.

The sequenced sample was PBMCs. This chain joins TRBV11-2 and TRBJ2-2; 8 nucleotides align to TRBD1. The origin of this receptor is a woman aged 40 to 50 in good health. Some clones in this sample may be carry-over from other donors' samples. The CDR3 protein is CASSTGQGTNTGELFF. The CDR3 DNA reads TGTGCCAGTAGCACAGGACAGGGAACGAACACCGGGGAGCTGTTTTTT.